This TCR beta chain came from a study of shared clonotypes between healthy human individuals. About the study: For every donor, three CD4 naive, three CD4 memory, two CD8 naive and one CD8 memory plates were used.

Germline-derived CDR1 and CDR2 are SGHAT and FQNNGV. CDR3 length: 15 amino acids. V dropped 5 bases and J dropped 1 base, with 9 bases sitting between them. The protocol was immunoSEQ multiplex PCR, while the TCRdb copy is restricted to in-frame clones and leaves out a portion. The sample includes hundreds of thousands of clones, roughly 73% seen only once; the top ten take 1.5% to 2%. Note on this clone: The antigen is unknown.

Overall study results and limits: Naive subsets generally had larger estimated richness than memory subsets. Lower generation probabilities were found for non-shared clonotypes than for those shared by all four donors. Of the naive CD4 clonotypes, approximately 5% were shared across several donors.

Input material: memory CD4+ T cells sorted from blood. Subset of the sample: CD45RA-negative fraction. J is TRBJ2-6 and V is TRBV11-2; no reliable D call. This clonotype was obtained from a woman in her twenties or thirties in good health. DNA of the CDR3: TGTGCCAGCAGCGCTCCTTGGTCTGGGGCCAACGTCCTGACTTTC. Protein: CASSAPWSGANVLTF. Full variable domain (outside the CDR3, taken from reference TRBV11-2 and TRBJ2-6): EAGVAQSPRYKIIEKRQSVAFWCNPISGHATLYWYQQILGQGPKLLIQFQNNGVVDDSQLPKDRFSAERLKGVDSTLKIQPAKLEDSAVYLCASSAPWSGANVLTFGAGSRLTVL.